The 13 T cell receptor beta chains listed next were all sequenced from one sample in a study of blood T cell repertoires in COVID-19. The method was immunoSEQ multiplex PCR; TCRdb's version includes in-frame clones alone and lacks a portion of them. The sample lists more than 250,000 clones; 90% were seen once. Sequenced: PBMCs or T cells enriched from blood (not recorded which). The receptors shown here come from a woman between 18 and 30 years old with acute COVID-19.

A few counts support this clone. The chain combines TRBV10-1 with TRBJ2-7, with 12 bases fitting TRBD2. Germline V CDR1 and CDR2: WNHNN, SYGVQD (reference sequence). The ends lost 6 bases at V and 6 bases at J; junction bases unmatched: 6. This CDR3 region has 14 residues. CDR3 residues: CASRRLAGEGEQYF. CDR3 sequence (DNA): TGCGCCAGCAGGCGACTAGCGGGAGAAGGCGAGCAGTACTTC.

This sequence joins TRBV29-1 and TRBJ2-3; a weak D match, TRBD2 (6 bases). Trimming cost V 8 bases and J 0 bases, with 15 bases left between them. Germline CDR1 and CDR2: SQVTM and ANQGSEA. This CDR3 region has 14 residues. In nucleotides, the CDR3 is TGCAGCTCTCGGGGGAGTCCGAGCACAGATACGCAGTATTTT. Translation gives CSSRGSPSTDTQYF.

The rearrangement uses TRBV2 and TRBJ2-5; D is ambiguous. Germline CDR1 SNHLY, CDR2 FYNNEI. The CDR3 covers 13 residues. V gave up 6 bases and J gave up 1 base, with 9 bases separating them. The CDR3 DNA sequence: TGTGCCAGCAGCCGCAACTCCCAAGAGACCCAGTACTTC. This encodes CASSRNSQETQYF.

The chain has TRBV19 and TRBJ2-5, with 7 bases fitting TRBD1. The length of the CDR3 is 15 residues. V was clipped by 4 bases and J by 5 bases; unmatched bases: 10. CDR1 and CDR2 from the germline V gene are LNHDA and SQIVND (reference sequence). The CDR3 DNA follows: TGTGCCAGTAGTAACAGACAGGGTAGGGGCGAGACCCAGTACTTC. This translates into CASSNRQGRGETQYF.

J is TRBJ2-2 and V is TRBV28; the D is unclear. Germline V gene lookup returns CDR1 MDHEN and CDR2 SYDVKM. This CDR3 comprises 13 residues. V lost 6 bases to trimming and J lost 1 base, with 6 bases between them. CDR3 DNA: TGTGCCAGCAGCCACATGAACACCGGGGAGCTGTTTTTT. Protein product: CASSHMNTGELFF.

On this clone: A read error may account for a junction end that differs from germline. This chain links TRBV7-2 with TRBJ2-7, with 9 bases identical to TRBD1. From germline, CDR1 is SGHTA and CDR2 FQGNSA. The CDR3 has 14 residues. This CDR3 is CASSRQGPPGQGDF. In nucleotides, the CDR3 is TGTGCCAGCAGCCGCCAGGGGCCCCCGGGACAGGGCGACTTC. The full variable domain, rest sourced from reference TRBV7-2 and TRBJ2-7, is GAGVSQSPSNKVTEKGKDVELRCDPISGHTALYWYRQSLGQGLEFLIYFQGNSAPDKSGLPSDRFSAERTGGSVSTLTIQRTQQEDSAVYLCASSRQGPPGQGDFGPGTRLTVT.

The V gene is TRBV5-1, the J gene TRBJ1-1, with a tentative D call TRBD1 (6 bases). Germline CDR1 reads SGHRS; CDR2 reads YFSETQ. V shed 3 bases and J shed 8 bases, with 11 bases lying between them. The CDR3 has 12 residues. CDR3 in DNA: TGCGCCAGCAGCTCCGACAGGCAAGAAGCTTTCTTT. Protein sequence: CASSSDRQEAFF.

The rearrangement uses TRBV30 and TRBJ2-4; 7 nucleotides line up with TRBD1. Germline CDR1 is GTSNPN and CDR2 is SVGIG (reference sequence). After removal of 5 bases from V and 3 bases from J, the junction contained 7 bases not matched to a gene. The CDR3 is 14 amino acids. The CDR3 sequence: CAWSQGTVKNIQYF. In nucleotides, the CDR3 is TGTGCCTGGTCCCAAGGGACAGTCAAAAACATTCAGTACTTC.

The chain joins TRBV18 to TRBJ1-1; D is possibly TRBD1 (5 bases). CDR3 length: 13 amino acids. The germline V gene encodes CDR1 KGHSH and CDR2 LQKENI. V lost 8 bases, J lost 5 bases, and 15 bases lay in between. The CDR3 sequence is CASLPGGGTEAFF. The CDR3 DNA reads as TGTGCCAGCCTGCCCGGGGGAGGGACTGAAGCTTTCTTT.

The CDR3 DNA reads as TGTGCCAGCAGCAATAAAGTCCCGGGACAGGGTATAGCAGATACGCAGTATTTT. Translation: CASSNKVPGQGIADTQYF. The chain couples TRBV3-1 (or the pseudogene TRBV3-2) to TRBJ2-3; 9 positions agree with TRBD1. Germline V gene sequence: CDR1 LGHDT, CDR2 YNNKEL (reference sequence). This CDR3 has 18 residues. Trimming took 5 bases from V and 4 from J; bases not matched to a gene: 16.

This clone was seen only once. The chain carries TRBV19 and TRBJ2-2; D not resolved. From germline, CDR1 is LNHDA and CDR2 SQIVND (reference sequence). This CDR3 is 11 amino acids long. V lost 3 bases, J lost 8 bases, and 4 bases lay in between. In nucleotides, the CDR3 is TGTGCCAGTAGTATTCTGGGGGAGCTGTTTTTT. Its translation: CASSILGELFF.

This sequence joins TRBV7-2 and TRBJ2-3, with 7 bases lining up with TRBD2. The V segment lost 1 base and the J segment 7 bases; nucleotides outside the gene matches: 11. This CDR3 region has 16 residues. Germline values: CDR1 SGHTA, CDR2 FQGNSA. CDR3 sequence reads: CASSLVGAGVINTQYF. In DNA, the CDR3 is TGTGCCAGCAGCTTAGTCGGGGCGGGAGTGATTAATACGCAGTATTTT.

This chain links TRBV11-2 with TRBJ2-5, with 9 bases aligning to TRBD1. Per germline, CDR1 SGHAT and CDR2 FQNNGV. This CDR3 is built from 14 residues. The ends lost 5 bases at V and 3 bases at J; junction bases unmatched: 4. The CDR3 is CASSPGTGKETQYF. The CDR3 nucleotides read TGTGCCAGCAGCCCCGGGACAGGGAAAGAGACCCAGTACTTC. The variable domain in full, with the rest retrieved from reference TRBV11-2 and TRBJ2-5, is EAGVAQSPRYKIIEKRQSVAFWCNPISGHATLYWYQQILGQGPKLLIQFQNNGVVDDSQLPKDRFSAERLKGVDSTLKIQPAKLEDSAVYLCASSPGTGKETQYFGPGTRLLVL.